This T cell receptor (beta chain) was captured in a study of blood T cell repertoires in COVID-19. Study as a whole: COVID-19 samples collected from the United States, Italy and Spain covered acute and convalescent phases. T cells, B-cell-depleted T cells, or PBMCs provided the cDNA or gDNA that served as material.

The J segment lost 2 bases and the V segment lost 3 bases, leaving 8 bases of the junction unmatched. Per germline, CDR1 SGHTA and CDR2 FQGNSA. The CDR3 consists of 16 residues. Original analysis: Nucleated cell counts were estimated from reference gene primer amplification. The protocol was immunoSEQ multiplex PCR, while the TCRdb copy is restricted to in-frame clones and leaves out a portion. Clone size and V and J calls were adopted from that table, with D and trimming inferred from the DNA. The sample holds roughly 120,000 clones, around four fifths seen once. Sequencing used peripheral blood. The V gene is TRBV7-2, the J gene TRBJ2-3, with 7 positions matching TRBD2. This TCR derives from a human donor in a cohort sampled during active COVID-19. This chain's CDR3 is CASSFPGLPDTDTQYF. CDR3 nucleotides: TGTGCCAGCAGCTTCCCGGGACTACCCGACACAGATACGCAGTATTTT.